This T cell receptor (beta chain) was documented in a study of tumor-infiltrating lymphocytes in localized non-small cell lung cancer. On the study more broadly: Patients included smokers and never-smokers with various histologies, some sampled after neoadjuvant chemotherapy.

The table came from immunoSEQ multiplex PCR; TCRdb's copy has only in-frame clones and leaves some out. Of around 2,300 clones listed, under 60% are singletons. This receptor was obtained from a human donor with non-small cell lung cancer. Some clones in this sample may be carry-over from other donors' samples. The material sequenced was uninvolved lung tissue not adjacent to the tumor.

The CDR3 reads CASSPGGSGTEAFF. The CDR3 DNA reads TGTGCCAGCAGCCCGGGAGGCTCCGGCACTGAAGCTTTCTTT. This chain links TRBV7-3 with TRBJ1-1; D gene ambiguous. Trimming shortened V by 5 bases and J by 4 bases, and 14 bases separated the two germline ends. This CDR3 region has 14 residues. Germline V gene lookup returns CDR1 SGHTA and CDR2 FQGTGA.